A single sample gave rise to the 11 T cell receptor beta chains below, sequenced in a study of OX40 agonist ivuxolimab in advanced cancers. The table came from immunoSEQ multiplex PCR; TCRdb's copy has only in-frame clones and leaves some out. The table shows about 14,000 clones, with more than 65% occurring only once. Sequenced here: CD4+ or CD8+ T cells sorted from blood, sampled in a trial of the OX40 agonist ivuxolimab. The receptors shown here come from an adult with an advanced solid tumor such as melanoma, head and neck, liver or kidney cancer.

V is TRBV14 and J is TRBJ2-7, with D perhaps TRBD1 or TRBD2 (5 bases each). The V end was cut by 5 bases, the J end by 0 bases, with 17 bases between. This CDR3 is built from 16 residues. In germline, CDR1 is SGHDN, CDR2 FVKESK. The CDR3 bases are TGTGCCAGCAGCTTACTGGCCGGGACGATCTCCTACGAGCAGTACTTC. Amino acid sequence: CASSLLAGTISYEQYF.

This clone occurred a few times. The gene calls are TRBV19 and TRBJ1-5, with D possibly TRBD1 on 5 matching bases. V gave up 5 bases and J gave up 5 bases, with 13 bases separating them. The germline gives CDR1 LNHDA, CDR2 SQIVND (reference sequence). CDR3 length: 14 amino acids. The CDR3 DNA is TGTGCCAGTAGTGGGGCAGACGGTGATCAGCCCCAGCATTTT. Encoded protein: CASSGADGDQPQHF.

The chain recombines TRBV5-4 with TRBJ1-1; TRBD1 agrees at 7 bases. Germline V gene sequence: CDR1 SGHNT, CDR2 YYREEE (reference sequence). The trim removed 2 bases at V and 0 bases at J, leaving 7 bases unmatched. This CDR3 has 16 residues. CDR3 amino acids: CASSFDRAPLNTEAFF. The CDR3 coding sequence is TGTGCCAGCAGCTTTGACAGGGCCCCTTTGAACACTGAAGCTTTCTTT.

J is TRBJ1-4 and V is TRBV30; the match to TRBD1 covers 10 bases. V dropped 4 bases and J dropped 8; count of bases not matched to a gene: 7. The CDR3 length is 14 residues. Germline CDR1 GTSNPN, CDR2 SVGIG (reference sequence). This chain's CDR3 is CAWISGTGDEKLFF. In DNA, the CDR3 is TGTGCCTGGATCTCCGGGACAGGGGACGAAAAACTGTTTTTT.

The chain recombines TRBV9 with TRBJ2-1; TRBD2 might be the D (5 bases). Germline CDR1 SGDLS, CDR2 YYNGEE. The CDR3 is 14 residues long. V lost 4 bases and J 5 bases, leaving 13 bases between the germline ends. CDR3 region: CASSTRGADNEQFF. CDR3 sequence (DNA): TGTGCCAGCAGCACTCGGGGAGCGGACAATGAGCAGTTCTTC.

This chain connects TRBV6-6 to TRBJ2-4, with D perhaps matching TRBD1 (6 bases). The germline gives CDR1 MNHNY, CDR2 SVGAGI (reference sequence). The CDR3 runs 15 residues. Trimming removed 4 bases from V and 2 bases from J, with 12 bases in between. CDR3 sequence: CASSSTGRSKNIQYF. The CDR3 bases are TGTGCCAGCAGTTCAACAGGGCGATCCAAAAACATTCAGTACTTC.

This clone was seen at least ten times. V is TRBV19 and J is TRBJ2-7; D uncertain. The CDR3 is 13 amino acids. CDR1 and CDR2 from the germline V gene are LNHDA and SQIVND (reference sequence). V was pared by 5 bases and J by 0 bases, with 8 bases between. The CDR3 sequence: CASSSPSSYEQYF. CDR3 sequence (DNA): TGTGCCAGTAGTTCCCCGAGCTCCTACGAGCAGTACTTC. The full variable domain, completed using reference TRBV19 and TRBJ2-7, is DGGITQSPKYLFRKEGQNVTLSCEQNLNHDAMYWYRQDPGQGLRLIYYSQIVNDFQKGDIAEGYSVSREKKESFPLTVTSAQKNPTAFYLCASSSPSSYEQYFGPGTRLTVT.

The V and J genes are TRBV27 and TRBJ2-7; no firm D call. With 2 bases removed from V and 0 bases from J, the gap between germline ends came to 8 bases. Germline V gives CDR1 MNHEY, CDR2 SMNVEV (reference sequence). The CDR3 is 14 amino acids. Written as DNA, the CDR3 is TGTGCCAGCAGTTTAGTGGGTAGCTCCTACGAGCAGTACTTC. Translation gives CASSLVGSSYEQYF.

The chain recombines TRBV11-1 with TRBJ2-1; 7 bases agree with TRBD2. CDR1 is SGHAT, CDR2 FQDESV, per germline (reference sequence). The CDR3 loop spans 19 amino acids. After removal of 5 bases from V and 0 bases from J, the junction contained 16 bases not matched to a gene. CDR3 coding DNA: TGTGCCAGCAGCCCTGGAGGTGGGAGGGCTTCAGGCTCCTACAATGAGCAGTTCTTC. It encodes CASSPGGGRASGSYNEQFF.

CDR3 residues: CASSLGTPDTQYF. Here the CDR3 DNA reads TGTGCCAGCAGCCTCGGGACTCCAGATACGCAGTATTTT. The chain couples TRBV13 to TRBJ2-3, with D maybe TRBD2 (6 bases). The CDR3 contains 13 residues. V was pared by 5 bases and J by 4 bases, with 10 bases between. The germline V gene encodes CDR1 PRHDT and CDR2 FYEKMQ (reference sequence).

V is TRBV19 and J is TRBJ2-7, with a weak D call TRBD1 (5 bases). From germline, CDR1 is LNHDA and CDR2 SQIVND (reference sequence). The CDR3 contains 14 residues. V was shortened by 3 bases and J by 0 bases, with 9 bases between the two germline ends. CDR3 loop: CASSMGLYSYEQYF. DNA for the CDR3: TGTGCCAGTAGTATGGGGCTCTACTCCTACGAGCAGTACTTC. Based on the CDR3 plus reference TRBV19 and TRBJ2-7, the full variable domain is DGGITQSPKYLFRKEGQNVTLSCEQNLNHDAMYWYRQDPGQGLRLIYYSQIVNDFQKGDIAEGYSVSREKKESFPLTVTSAQKNPTAFYLCASSMGLYSYEQYFGPGTRLTVT.